This TCR beta chain was obtained from a study of cytomegalovirus exposure and HLA in healthy donors. Study outcomes and limitations: The study listed roughly 160 cytomegalovirus-associated TCR beta chains. Most of the TCR beta V segments (in an earlier analysis) were productive either about 87% or about 30% of the time. A later analysis reported that several of the most significant clusters appeared to be linked to common viral pathogens, among them Epstein-Barr virus.

Trimming took 5 bases from V and 2 from J; bases not matched to a gene: 5. The CDR3 sequence is 15 residues long. Per the germline V gene, CDR1 is SNHLY and CDR2 is FYNNEI. There are a few counts of this clone. Its antigen is currently unknown. PCR employed 60 Vbeta and 13 Jbeta primers. In the original analysis: Per a later analysis, the number of unique TCR beta chains was some 75 million, of which some 10 million were shared. Generated by immunoSEQ multiplex PCR, the TCRdb table keeps only in-frame clones and is missing some. V and J calls and clone size are given by that table; D and trimming were obtained from the DNA. The sample shows some 140,000 clones, more than 75% of them seen only once.

The clonotype originates from a female donor in good health and CMV-seronegative. The chain has TRBV2 and TRBJ1-5, with 8 bases that match TRBD1. The sequencing input was PBMCs. Here the CDR3 reads CASSKQGGGNQPQHF. CDR3 DNA sequence: TGTGCCAGCAGTAAACAGGGGGGAGGCAATCAGCCCCAGCATTTT.